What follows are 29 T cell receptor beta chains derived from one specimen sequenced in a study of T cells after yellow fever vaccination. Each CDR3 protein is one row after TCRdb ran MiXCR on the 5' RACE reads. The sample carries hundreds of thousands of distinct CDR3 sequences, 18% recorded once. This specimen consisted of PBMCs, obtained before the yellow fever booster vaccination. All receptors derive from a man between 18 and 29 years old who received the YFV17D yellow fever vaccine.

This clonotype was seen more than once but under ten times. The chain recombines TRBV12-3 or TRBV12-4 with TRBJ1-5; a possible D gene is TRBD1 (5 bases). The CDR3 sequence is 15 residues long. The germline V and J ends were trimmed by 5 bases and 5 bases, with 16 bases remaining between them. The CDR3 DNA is TGTGCCAGCAGTGAACGGGGCAGGCAGGATCAGCCCCAGCATTTT. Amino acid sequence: CASSERGRQDQPQHF.

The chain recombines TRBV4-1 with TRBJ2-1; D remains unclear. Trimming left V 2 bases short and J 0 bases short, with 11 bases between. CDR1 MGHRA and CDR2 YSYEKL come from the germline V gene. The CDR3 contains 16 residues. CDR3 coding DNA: TGCGCCAGCAGCCAATCATGGCCCAGCTCCTACAATGAGCAGTTCTTC. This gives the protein CASSQSWPSSYNEQFF.

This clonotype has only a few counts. The CDR3 coding sequence is TGCGCCAGCAGCTTGGGCTCGGGGCCCCCGAACACCGGGGAGCTGTTTTTT. This translates into CASSLGSGPPNTGELFF. This chain links TRBV5-1 with TRBJ2-2; perhaps D is TRBD1 or TRBD2 (5 bases each). The CDR3 runs 17 residues. Germline lookup yields CDR1 SGHRS and CDR2 YFSETQ. V lost 0 bases and J lost 0, with 12 bases in between.

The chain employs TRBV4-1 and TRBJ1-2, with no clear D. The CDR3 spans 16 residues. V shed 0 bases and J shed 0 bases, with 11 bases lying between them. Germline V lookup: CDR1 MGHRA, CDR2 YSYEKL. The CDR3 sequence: CASSQEAAVSNYGYTF. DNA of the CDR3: TGCGCCAGCAGCCAAGAAGCCGCCGTCTCTAACTATGGCTACACCTTC.

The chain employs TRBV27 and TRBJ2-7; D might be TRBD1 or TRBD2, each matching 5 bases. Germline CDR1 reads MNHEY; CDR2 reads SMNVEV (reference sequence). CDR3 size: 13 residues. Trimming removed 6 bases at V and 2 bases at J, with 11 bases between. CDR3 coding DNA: TGTGCCAGCAGACCCAGGGACGCCTACGAGCAGTACTTC. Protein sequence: CASRPRDAYEQYF.

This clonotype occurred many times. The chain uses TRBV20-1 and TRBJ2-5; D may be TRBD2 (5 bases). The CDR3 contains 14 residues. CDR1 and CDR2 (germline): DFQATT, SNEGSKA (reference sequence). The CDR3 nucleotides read TGCAGGGGATCCCCGCGGGCTACTCAAGAGACCCAGTACTTC. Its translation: CRGSPRATQETQYF.

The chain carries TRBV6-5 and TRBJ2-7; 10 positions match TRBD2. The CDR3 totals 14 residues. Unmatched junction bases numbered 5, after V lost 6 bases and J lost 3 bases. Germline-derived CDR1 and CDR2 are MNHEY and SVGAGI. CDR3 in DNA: TGTGCCAGCAGGTATACTAGCGGGGTCTACGAGCAGTACTTC. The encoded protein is CASRYTSGVYEQYF.

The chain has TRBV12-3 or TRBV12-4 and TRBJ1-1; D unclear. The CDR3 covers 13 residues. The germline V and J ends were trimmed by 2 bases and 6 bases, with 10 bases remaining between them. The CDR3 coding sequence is TGTGCCAGCAGTTTACCTCGCCCCGCTGAAGCTTTCTTT. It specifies CASSLPRPAEAFF.

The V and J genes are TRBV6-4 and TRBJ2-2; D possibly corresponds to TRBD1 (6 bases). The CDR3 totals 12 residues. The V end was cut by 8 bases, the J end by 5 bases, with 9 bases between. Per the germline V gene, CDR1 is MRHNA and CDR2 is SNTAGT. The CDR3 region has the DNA TGTGCCAGCGGGGGCTTGACCGGGGAGCTGTTTTTT. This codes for CASGGLTGELFF.

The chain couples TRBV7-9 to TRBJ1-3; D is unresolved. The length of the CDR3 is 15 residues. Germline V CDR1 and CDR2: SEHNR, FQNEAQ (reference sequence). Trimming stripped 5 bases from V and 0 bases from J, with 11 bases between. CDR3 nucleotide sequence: TGTGCCAGCAGCCACGGGCCACCCTCTGGAAACACCATATATTTT. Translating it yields CASSHGPPSGNTIYF.

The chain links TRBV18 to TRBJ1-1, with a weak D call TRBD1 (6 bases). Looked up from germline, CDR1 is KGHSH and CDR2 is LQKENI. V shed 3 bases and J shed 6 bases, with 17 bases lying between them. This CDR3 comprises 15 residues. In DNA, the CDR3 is TGTGCCAGCTCACCTATCGGGGGGCCGCAGCCTGAAGCTTTCTTT. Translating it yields CASSPIGGPQPEAFF. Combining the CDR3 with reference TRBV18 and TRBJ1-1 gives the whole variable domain NAGVMQNPRHLVRRRGQEARLRCSPMKGHSHVYWYRQLPEEGLKFMVYLQKENIIDESGMPKERFSAEFPKEGPSILRIQQVVRGDSAAYFCASSPIGGPQPEAFFGQGTRLTVV.

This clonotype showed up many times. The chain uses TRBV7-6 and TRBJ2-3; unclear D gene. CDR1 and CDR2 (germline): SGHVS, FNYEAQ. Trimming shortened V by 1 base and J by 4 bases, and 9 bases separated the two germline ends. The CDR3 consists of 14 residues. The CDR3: CASSLDGRPDTQYF. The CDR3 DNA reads TGTGCCAGCAGCTTAGACGGAAGGCCAGATACGCAGTATTTT.

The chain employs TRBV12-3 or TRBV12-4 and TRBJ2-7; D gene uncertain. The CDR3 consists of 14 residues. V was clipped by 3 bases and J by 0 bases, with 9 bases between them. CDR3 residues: CASSLVEASYEQYF. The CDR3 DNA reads TGTGCCAGCAGTTTGGTCGAAGCCTCCTACGAGCAGTACTTC.

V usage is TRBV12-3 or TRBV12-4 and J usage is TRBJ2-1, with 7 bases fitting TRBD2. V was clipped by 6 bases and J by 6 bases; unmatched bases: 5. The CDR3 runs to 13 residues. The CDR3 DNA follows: TGTGCCAGCAGAGGACTAGTTTCCAATGAGCAGTTCTTC. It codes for CASRGLVSNEQFF.

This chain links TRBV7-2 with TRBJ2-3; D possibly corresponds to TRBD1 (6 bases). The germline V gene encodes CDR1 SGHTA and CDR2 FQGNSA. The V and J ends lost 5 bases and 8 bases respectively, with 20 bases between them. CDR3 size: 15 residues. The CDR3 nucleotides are TGTGCCAGCAGCCTGAGTGGGGGTGCACAGGGTACGCAGTATTTT. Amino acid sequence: CASSLSGGAQGTQYF.

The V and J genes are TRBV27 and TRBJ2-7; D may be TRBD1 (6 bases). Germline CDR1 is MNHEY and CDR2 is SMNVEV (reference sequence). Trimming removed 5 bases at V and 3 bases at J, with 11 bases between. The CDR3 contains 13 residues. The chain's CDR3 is CASSTQQGYEQYF. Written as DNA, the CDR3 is TGTGCCAGCAGTACTCAACAGGGCTACGAGCAGTACTTC.

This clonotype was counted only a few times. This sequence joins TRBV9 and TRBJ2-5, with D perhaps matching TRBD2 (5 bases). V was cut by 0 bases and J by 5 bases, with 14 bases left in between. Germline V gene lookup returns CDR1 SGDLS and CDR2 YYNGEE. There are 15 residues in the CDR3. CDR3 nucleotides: TGTGCCAGCAGCGTAGATCAGGCCAGAGGGGAGACCCAGTACTTC. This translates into CASSVDQARGETQYF.

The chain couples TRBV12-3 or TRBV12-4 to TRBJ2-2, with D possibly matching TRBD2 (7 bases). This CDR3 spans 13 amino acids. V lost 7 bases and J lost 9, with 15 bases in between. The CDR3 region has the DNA TGTGCCAGCATGGGGGGGGCCCCCCGGGAGCTGTTTTTT. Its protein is CASMGGAPRELFF.

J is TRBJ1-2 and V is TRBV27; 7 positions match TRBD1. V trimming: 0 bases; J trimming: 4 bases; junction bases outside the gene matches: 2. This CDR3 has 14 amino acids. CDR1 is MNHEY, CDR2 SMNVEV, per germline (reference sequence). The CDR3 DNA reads TGTGCCAGCAGTTTATCGGCAGGGGGCTATGGCTACACCTTC. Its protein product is CASSLSAGGYGYTF.

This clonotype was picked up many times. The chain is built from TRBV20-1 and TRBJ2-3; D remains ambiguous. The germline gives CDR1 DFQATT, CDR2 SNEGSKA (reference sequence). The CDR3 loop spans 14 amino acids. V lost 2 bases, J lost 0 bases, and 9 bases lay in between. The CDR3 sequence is CSARLTQSTDTQYF. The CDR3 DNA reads TGCAGTGCTAGACTGACACAAAGCACAGATACGCAGTATTTT.

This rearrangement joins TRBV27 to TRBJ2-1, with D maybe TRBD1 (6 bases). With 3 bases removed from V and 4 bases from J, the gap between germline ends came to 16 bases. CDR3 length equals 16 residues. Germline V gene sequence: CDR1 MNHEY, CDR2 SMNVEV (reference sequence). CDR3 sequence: CASSFAGDLRYNEQFF. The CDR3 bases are TGTGCCAGCAGTTTCGCAGGGGACCTCCGGTACAATGAGCAGTTCTTC.

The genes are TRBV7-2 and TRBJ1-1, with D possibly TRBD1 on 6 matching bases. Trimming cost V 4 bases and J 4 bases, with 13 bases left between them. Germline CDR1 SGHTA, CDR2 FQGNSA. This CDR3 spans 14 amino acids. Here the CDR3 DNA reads TGTGCCAGCAGCTGGGGCGGGGGCCCCACTGAAGCTTTCTTT. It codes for CASSWGGGPTEAFF.

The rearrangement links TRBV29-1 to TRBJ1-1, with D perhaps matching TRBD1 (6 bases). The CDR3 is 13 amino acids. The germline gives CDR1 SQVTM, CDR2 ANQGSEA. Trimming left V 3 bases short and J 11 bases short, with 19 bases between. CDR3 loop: CSVEVAAGDEAFF. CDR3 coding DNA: TGCAGCGTTGAGGTCGCGGCAGGGGATGAGGCTTTCTTT. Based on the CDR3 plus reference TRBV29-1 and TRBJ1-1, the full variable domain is SAVISQKPSRDICQRGTSLTIQCQVDSQVTMMFWYRQQPGQSLTLIATANQGSEATYESGFVIDKFPISRPNLTFSTLTVSNMSPEDSSIYLCSVEVAAGDEAFFGQGTRLTVV.

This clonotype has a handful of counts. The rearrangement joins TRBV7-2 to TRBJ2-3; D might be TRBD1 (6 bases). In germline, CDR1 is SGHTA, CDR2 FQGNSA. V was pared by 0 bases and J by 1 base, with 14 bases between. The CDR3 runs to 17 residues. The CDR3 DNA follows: TGTGCCAGCAGCTTAGCGCTTGGGGCAGGGGGCACAGATACGCAGTATTTT. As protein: CASSLALGAGGTDTQYF.

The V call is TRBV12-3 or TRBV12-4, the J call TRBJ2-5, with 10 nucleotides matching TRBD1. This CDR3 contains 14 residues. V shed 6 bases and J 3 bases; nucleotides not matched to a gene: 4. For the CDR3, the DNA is TGTGCCAGCAGCCTGACAGGGGGCAAAGAGACCCAGTACTTC. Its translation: CASSLTGGKETQYF.

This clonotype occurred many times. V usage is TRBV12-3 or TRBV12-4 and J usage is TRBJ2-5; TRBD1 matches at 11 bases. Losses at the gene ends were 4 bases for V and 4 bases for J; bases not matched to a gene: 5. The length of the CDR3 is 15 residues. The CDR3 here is CASSSGTGGRETQYF. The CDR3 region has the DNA TGTGCCAGCAGTTCCGGGACAGGGGGTCGAGAGACCCAGTACTTC.

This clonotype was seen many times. The CDR3 loop reads CASSQPGGPGSYEQYV. DNA for the CDR3: TGTGCCAGCAGTCAACCCGGGGGGCCGGGCTCCTACGAGCAGTACGTC. The V gene is TRBV27, the J gene TRBJ2-7; perhaps TRBD2 as D (7 bases). The CDR3 length is 16 residues. The V end was cut by 5 bases, the J end by 0 bases, with 17 bases between. CDR1 and CDR2 (germline): MNHEY, SMNVEV (reference sequence).

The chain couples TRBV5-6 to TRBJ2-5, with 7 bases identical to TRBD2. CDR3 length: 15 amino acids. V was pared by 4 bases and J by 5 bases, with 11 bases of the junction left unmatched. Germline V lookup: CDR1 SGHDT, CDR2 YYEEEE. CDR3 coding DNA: TGTGCCAGCAGCCGGTTAGCGGGTTGGACGGAGACCCAGTACTTC. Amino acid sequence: CASSRLAGWTETQYF.

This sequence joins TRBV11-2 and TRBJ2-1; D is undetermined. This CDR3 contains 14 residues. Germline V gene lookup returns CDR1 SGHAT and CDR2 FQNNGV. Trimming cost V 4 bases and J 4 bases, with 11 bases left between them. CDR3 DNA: TGTGCCAGCAGCTCCCCTCCGCGATACAATGAGCAGTTCTTC. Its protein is CASSSPPRYNEQFF.